The subject of this entry is one T cell receptor (beta chain). Its specificity is not known. The method was immunoSEQ multiplex PCR; TCRdb's version includes in-frame clones alone and lacks a portion of them. The table includes around 10,000 clones, 93% detected once. The sample is drawn from a study of T cell clonotyping in hematopoietic cell transplantation. Study conclusions and caveats: Few recipient clonotypes overlapped donors; over 95% were de novo at given depth.

Germline CDR1 reads MGHRA; CDR2 reads YSYEKL. CDR3 length: 12 amino acids. Trimming removed 1 base at V and 7 bases at J, with 4 bases between. The rearrangement uses TRBV4-1 and TRBJ1-4, with no clear D. This specimen consisted of PBMCs, obtained 100 days after allogeneic stem cell transplant. The clonotype originates from a male patient aged 45-59 years who had an allogeneic stem cell transplant from a related donor, so T cells may come from the graft donor. Some clones in this sample may be carry-over from other donors' samples. DNA for the CDR3: TGCGCCAGCAGCCAAGTGAGTGAAAAACTGTTTTTT. Residues: CASSQVSEKLFF.